The clone carrying this TCR beta chain appeared once. Antigen unknown. These data originate in a study of beta chain features in type 1 diabetes. Whole-study results and caveats: Type 1 diabetes patients had TCRB CDR3s that were shorter (moderately but significantly so) in all four CD4+ subsets. Within the patient group, naive, central memory and Treg TCRB repertoires appeared more similar to each other than within healthy donors.

Each sorted population was over 98% pure. The J segment lost 1 base and the V segment lost 5 bases, leaving 1 base of the junction unmatched. Germline V lookup: CDR1 SNHLY, CDR2 FYNNEI. The CDR3 sequence is 14 residues long. The authors reverse transcribed all of the isolated RNA, so sequencing captured expressed TCRB transcripts. Here immunoSEQ multiplex PCR was the method, and the copy in TCRdb shows in-frame clones only, minus some. Of around 14,000 clones in the sample, 76% were seen once. The TCR sequence derives from a woman aged 18-29 years with type 1 diabetes. This sequence joins TRBV2 and TRBJ2-2; 7 nucleotides align to TRBD1. The sequencing sample was made of stem cell memory CD4+ T cells from blood. The CDR3 sequence: CASSWDRNTGELFF. The CDR3 bases are TGTGCCAGCAGTTGGGACAGGAACACCGGGGAGCTGTTTTTT.